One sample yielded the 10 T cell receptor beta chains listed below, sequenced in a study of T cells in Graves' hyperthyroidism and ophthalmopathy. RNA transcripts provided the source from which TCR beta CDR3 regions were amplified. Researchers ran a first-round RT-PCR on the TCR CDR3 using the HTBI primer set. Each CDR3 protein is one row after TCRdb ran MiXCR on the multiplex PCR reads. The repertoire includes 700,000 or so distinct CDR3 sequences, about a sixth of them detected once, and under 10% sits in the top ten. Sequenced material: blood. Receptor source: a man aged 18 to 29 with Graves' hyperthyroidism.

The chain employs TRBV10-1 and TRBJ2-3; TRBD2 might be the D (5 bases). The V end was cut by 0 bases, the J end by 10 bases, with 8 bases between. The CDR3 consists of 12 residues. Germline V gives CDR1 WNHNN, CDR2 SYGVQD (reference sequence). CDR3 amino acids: CASSESNGAQYF. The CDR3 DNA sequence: TGCGCCAGCAGTGAGTCGAACGGGGCGCAGTATTTT.

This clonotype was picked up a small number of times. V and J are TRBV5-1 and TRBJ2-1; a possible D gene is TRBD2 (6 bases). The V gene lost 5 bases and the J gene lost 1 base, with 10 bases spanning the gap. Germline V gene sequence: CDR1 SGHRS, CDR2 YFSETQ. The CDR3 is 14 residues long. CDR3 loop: CASRIGSSYNEQFF. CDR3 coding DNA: TGCGCCAGCAGAATCGGGAGTTCCTACAATGAGCAGTTCTTC. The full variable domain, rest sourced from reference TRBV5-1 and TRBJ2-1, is KAGVTQTPRYLIKTRGQQVTLSCSPISGHRSVSWYQQTPGQGLQFLFEYFSETQRNKGNFPGRFSGRQFSNSRSEMNVSTLELGDSALYLCASRIGSSYNEQFFGPGTRLTVL.

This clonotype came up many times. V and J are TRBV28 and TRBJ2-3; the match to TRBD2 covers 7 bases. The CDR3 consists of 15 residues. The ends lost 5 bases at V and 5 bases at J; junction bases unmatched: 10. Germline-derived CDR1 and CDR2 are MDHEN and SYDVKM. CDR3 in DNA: TGTGCCAGCAGTGCCCGTGGGGGGGTGAGAGATACGCAGTATTTT. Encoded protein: CASSARGGVRDTQYF.

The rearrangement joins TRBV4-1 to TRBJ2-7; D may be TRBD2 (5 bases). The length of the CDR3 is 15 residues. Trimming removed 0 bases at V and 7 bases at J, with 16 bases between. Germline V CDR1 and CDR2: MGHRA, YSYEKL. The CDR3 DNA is TGCGCCAGCAGCCAAGACGGTCCGGGCACGGGGGAGCAGTACTTC. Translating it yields CASSQDGPGTGEQYF.

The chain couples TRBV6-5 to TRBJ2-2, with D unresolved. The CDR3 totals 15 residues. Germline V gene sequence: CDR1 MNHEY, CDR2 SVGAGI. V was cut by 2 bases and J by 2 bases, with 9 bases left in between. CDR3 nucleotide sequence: TGTGCCAGCAGTTACGACGGACCTAACACCGGGGAGCTGTTTTTT. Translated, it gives CASSYDGPNTGELFF.

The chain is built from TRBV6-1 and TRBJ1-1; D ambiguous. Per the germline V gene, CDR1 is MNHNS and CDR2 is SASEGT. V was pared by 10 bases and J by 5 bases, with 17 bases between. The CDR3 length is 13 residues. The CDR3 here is CAICRRLLTEAFF. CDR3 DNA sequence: TGTGCCATATGCCGGCGCTTATTGACTGAAGCTTTCTTT.

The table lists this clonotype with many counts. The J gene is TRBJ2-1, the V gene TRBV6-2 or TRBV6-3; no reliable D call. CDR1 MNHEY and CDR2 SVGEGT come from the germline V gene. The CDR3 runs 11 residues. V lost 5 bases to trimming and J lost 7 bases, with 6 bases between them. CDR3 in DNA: TGTGCCAGCAGTCATCTTAATGAGCAGTTCTTC. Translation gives CASSHLNEQFF.

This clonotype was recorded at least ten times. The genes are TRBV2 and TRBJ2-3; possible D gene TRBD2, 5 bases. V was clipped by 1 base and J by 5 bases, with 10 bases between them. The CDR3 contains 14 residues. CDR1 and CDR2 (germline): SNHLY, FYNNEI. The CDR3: CASSEVTSEDTQYF. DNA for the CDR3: TGTGCCAGCAGTGAAGTTACTAGTGAAGATACGCAGTATTTT.

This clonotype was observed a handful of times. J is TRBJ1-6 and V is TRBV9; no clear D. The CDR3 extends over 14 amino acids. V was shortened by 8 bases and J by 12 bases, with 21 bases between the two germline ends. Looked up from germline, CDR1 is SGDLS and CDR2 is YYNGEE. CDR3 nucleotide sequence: TGTGCCAGTACCCCCACGACCTTGGCAGGACCCCTCCACTTT. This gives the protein CASTPTTLAGPLHF.

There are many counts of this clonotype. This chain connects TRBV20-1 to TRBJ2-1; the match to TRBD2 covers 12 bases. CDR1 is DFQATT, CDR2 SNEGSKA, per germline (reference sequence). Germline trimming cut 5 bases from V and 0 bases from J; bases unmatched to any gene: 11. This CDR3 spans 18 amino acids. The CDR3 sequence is CSAVGLAGRPSSYNEQFF. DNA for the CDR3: TGCAGTGCTGTAGGACTAGCGGGACGCCCCAGCTCCTACAATGAGCAGTTCTTC.